This T cell receptor (beta chain) was sequenced for a study of cytomegalovirus exposure and HLA in healthy donors. Study overall: The 110 million or so unique TCR beta sequences, from 150 million to 200 million T cells, were found by an earlier analysis. Regarding the study as a whole: Most CMV-associated TCR beta chains appeared HLA-restricted in a later analysis.

Concerning this clone: Its antigen is not known.

A multiplex PCR was run with 60 Vbeta primers and 13 Jbeta primers. Some clones are missing from TCRdb's copy, which holds only in-frame ones; the method was immunoSEQ multiplex PCR. The sample contains fewer than 250,000 clones, 78% of which appear only once. Specimen: PBMCs. This TCR came from a male donor in good health and CMV-seronegative.

The CDR3 nucleotides read TGTGCCAGCGGGCCCGACAGGGGGCGGTCGGAGACCCAGTACTTC. Residues: CASGPDRGRSETQYF. V is TRBV19 and J is TRBJ2-5, with 10 bases fitting TRBD1. The CDR3 sequence is 15 residues long. The germline V gene encodes CDR1 LNHDA and CDR2 SQIVND (reference sequence). J lost 5 bases, V lost 9 bases, and 12 bases had no gene match. The full variable domain, completed using reference TRBV19 and TRBJ2-5, is DGGITQSPKYLFRKEGQNVTLSCEQNLNHDAMYWYRQDPGQGLRLIYYSQIVNDFQKGDIAEGYSVSREKKESFPLTVTSAQKNPTAFYLCASGPDRGRSETQYFGPGTRLLVL.